This T cell receptor (beta chain) came from a study of cytomegalovirus exposure and HLA in healthy donors. Remarks on this clone: Its specificity is not known.

Study results and limitations: Some TCR beta chains (around 180 of them) were listed as cytomegalovirus-associated. It was confirmed in vitro that three of the CMV-associated chains were specific for CMV antigens.

In the PCR, 60 Vbeta and 13 Jbeta primers were used. TCRdb's table, derived via immunoSEQ multiplex PCR, lists solely in-frame clones and lacks some. The sample shows 150,000 to 200,000 clones, roughly 74% of them seen only once. Sequenced material: PBMCs. The source of this sequence is a woman younger than 45 in good health and CMV-seropositive.

The chain's CDR3 is CASSTAGEGRDEKLFF. For the CDR3, the DNA is TGTGCCAGCAGCACCGCCGGAGAGGGGAGGGATGAAAAACTGTTTTTT. The chain combines TRBV7-9 with TRBJ1-4, with D perhaps matching TRBD1 (5 bases). Trimming removed 5 bases at V and 6 bases at J, with 19 bases between. CDR1 is SEHNR, CDR2 FQNEAQ, per germline (reference sequence). The CDR3 extends over 16 amino acids.